The T cell receptor beta chain described here comes from a study of T cells in women clearing cervical HPV infection (dated by TCRdb to about 2018). Regarding the complete study: The cases were 25 to 30 women with histologically confirmed HPV16-related CIN3 or worse, and 2 of those women had invasive cancers. The 25 or so controls were women who cleared a single incident HPV16 infection within 12 months without developing precancer or cancer. This exploratory proof-of-principle case-control study, nested within the Guanacaste HPV Natural History Study in Costa Rica, compared TCR repertoires among women with different cervical HPV16 outcomes. Because only a few women had HLA typing data, the possibility that HLA type acted as a confounder could not be ruled out. In the parent cohort, around 10,000 women aged 18 or older were enrolled in Guanacaste, Costa Rica, during about 1992 to 1994 and then followed for seven years. Cases were matched to controls by age within five years and by the year the sample was collected. Case blood was taken at the visit when the lesion was first identified, whereas control blood was taken when infection was no longer detected. For cases, a median interval of nearly 150 days, with an interquartile range of about 85 to 200 days, was observed between lesion detection and blood sampling. As quality controls, five blinded duplicates were added to each group, bringing the total to 60 or so samples made up of around 50 participants and 10 or so replicates. A median age of approximately 30 years was observed in cases versus under 40 in controls, and no significant differences in baseline characteristics were found.

As regards this clone: It lacks a known antigen. The read halts 3 residues ahead of the CDR3 end, with the missing end drawn from the germline J gene. The sample contains more than one DNA sequence encoding this CDR3.

Every participant had a single incident cervical HPV16 infection, and women with prevalent HPV16 infections were excluded. Cervical HPV DNA was detected by MY09/MY11 PCR, and genotyping was performed by dot-blot hybridization. About 15 mL of heparinized blood were centrifuged, and the buffy coat was aliquoted, frozen at -30°C, then stored at -80°C. Genomic DNA was extracted from buffy coat specimens using QIAGEN kits. Overall study outcomes, separate from this receptor: Random forest classifiers combining richness and V gene abundances distinguished cases from controls with an estimated AUC of less than 0.9. Significantly higher TCR repertoire richness was observed in CIN3+ cases than in controls across sequencing depths, whereas no difference in evenness was found. Because T-cell numbers per sample were unknown, differences in richness could reflect varying T-cell content rather than repertoire biology. TRBV6-7 relative abundance was lower in cases than in controls (approximately 0.11% versus 0.16%; Bonferroni P = 0.0008). Because of the cross-sectional design, the study could not determine whether the associations came before infection or resulted from infection, and neither effector/memory subsets nor HPV-specific T cells were isolated.

TCR beta CDR3 regions were amplified by multiplex PCR from an average of about 1,300 ng genomic DNA per sample using the immunoSEQ assay. The assay corrected primer bias using a complete synthetic TCR repertoire to establish an amplification baseline. The amplicons were sequenced using the Illumina platform. Per the original workflow: Error correction of the sequences involved clustering with frequency ratios plus a modified nearest-neighbor algorithm, after which the sequences were analyzed in the immunoSEQ Analyzer using IMGT gene definitions. At each rarefaction depth, TCR richness and evenness were averaged over 20 rarefaction repeats, and samples with fewer sequences than the depth were excluded. Relative abundances of V, D and J genes were compared between groups using Wilcoxon rank sum tests, with FDR correction applied. An intraclass correlation of roughly 95% for TCR richness and an average of about 77% across 66 gene segments were obtained from the blinded duplicates. The table comes from immuneACCESS by way of TCRdb, which keeps in-frame sequences with V and J called. Part of the clones is missing from these tables; in studies checked, under half for an unresolved V gene and the rest for unknown reasons. Clone size and the V and J calls come from that table; the DNA yielded D and trimming. The sample's own table lists around 35,000 clones. The ten largest account for 1.5% to 2% of the sample.

From a lookup of the germline V gene, CDR1 and CDR2 are SQVTM and ANQGSEA. The CDR3 measures 13 amino acids from cysteine to phenylalanine. The DNA covers only part of the CDR3, 30 bases in frame from base 1. V is reduced by 6 bases and J by 2 bases, leaving a spacing of 11 bases between them. Sequenced input: blood buffy coat. The V gene is TRBV29-1 and the J gene is TRBJ1-3, with no confident D gene call. The receptor was derived from a woman aged 18 to 75 with a cervical HPV16 infection that either progressed to CIN3+ or cleared (not recorded which). CDR3 DNA, as far as it was read: TGCAGCGTCGGGGAGATCGCTGGAAACACC. The translation is CSVGEIAGNT. In full, the CDR3 is CSVGEIAGNTIYF.